This entry lists 7 T cell receptor beta chains sequenced from one sample in a study of T cell responses to AZD1222 COVID-19 vaccine. Sequencing used immunoSEQ multiplex PCR; TCRdb keeps in-frame clones, though not all of them. The table lists more than 60,000 clones, over 75% of them singletons. The sequenced sample was peripheral blood, obtained on day 0 of AZD1222 vaccination. The receptors were gathered from an adult in good health.

This clone was seen more than once but under ten times. This sequence joins TRBV6-5 and TRBJ2-7; 7 nucleotides agree with TRBD1. Germline values: CDR1 MNHEY, CDR2 SVGAGI. The CDR3 totals 11 residues. The V gene end was trimmed by 10 bases and the J gene end by 7 bases; junction bases not matched to a gene: 7. CDR3: CATTTGLEQYF. CDR3 DNA sequence: TGTGCCACCACGACAGGGTTAGAGCAGTACTTC.

CDR3 DNA: TGTGCCAGCAGCCCCGGTTTTAACTATGGCTACACCTTC. It is translated as CASSPGFNYGYTF. This sequence joins TRBV7-3 and TRBJ1-2; D not certain. The V gene lost 5 bases and the J gene lost 1 base, with 8 bases spanning the gap. Germline CDR1 and CDR2: SGHTA and FQGTGA. CDR3 length: 13 residues.

About this clone itself: Different DNA sequences within this sample yield the same CDR3. The chain recombines TRBV6-2 or TRBV6-3 with TRBJ1-2, with a tentative D call TRBD1 (5 bases). Deletions cut 2 bases from V and 3 bases from J, with 7 bases between. This CDR3 is built from 13 residues. Per the germline V gene, CDR1 is MNHEY and CDR2 is SVGEGT. Here the CDR3 reads CASSYGGDYGYTF. The CDR3 DNA is TGTGCCAGCAGTTACGGGGGTGACTATGGCTACACCTTC.

This clone has more than one count but fewer than ten. The V and J genes are TRBV29-1 and TRBJ1-1, with 11 bases matching TRBD1. V was pared by 8 bases and J by 4 bases, with 9 bases of the junction left unmatched. CDR3 length: 14 amino acids. Per the germline V gene, CDR1 is SQVTM and CDR2 is ANQGSEA. CDR3 in amino acids: CSSDRGREPTEAFF. The CDR3 DNA reads TGCAGCTCGGACAGGGGGCGCGAGCCCACTGAAGCTTTCTTT. Filled out from reference TRBV29-1 and TRBJ1-1, the complete variable domain reads SAVISQKPSRDICQRGTSLTIQCQVDSQVTMMFWYRQQPGQSLTLIATANQGSEATYESGFVIDKFPISRPNLTFSTLTVSNMSPEDSSIYLCSSDRGREPTEAFFGQGTRLTVV.

The chain couples TRBV6-5 to TRBJ1-1, with 8 bases aligning to TRBD1. Germline values: CDR1 MNHEY, CDR2 SVGAGI. The CDR3 runs 14 residues. The V and J ends lost 7 bases and 4 bases, in that order; junction bases with no gene match: 8. CDR3 amino acids: CASTRTGFSTEAFF. As DNA, the CDR3 is TGTGCCAGCACCCGGACAGGGTTTAGCACTGAAGCTTTCTTT.

The CDR3 coding sequence is TGCAGCGTTGTGGTCAGTCTCACTGAAGCTTTCTTT. Its translation: CSVVVSLTEAFF. This chain links TRBV29-1 with TRBJ1-1, with no clear D. This CDR3 comprises 12 residues. Germline values: CDR1 SQVTM, CDR2 ANQGSEA. V dropped 4 bases and J dropped 4 bases, with 10 bases sitting between them.

This clone has more than one count but fewer than ten. V gene TRBV2 combines with J gene TRBJ2-1; the D is unclear. Looked up from germline, CDR1 is SNHLY and CDR2 is FYNNEI. The CDR3 has 11 residues. Deletions cut 7 bases from V and 5 bases from J, with 6 bases between. The CDR3 loop reads CASTRNNEQFF. CDR3 DNA sequence: TGTGCCAGCACAAGGAACAATGAGCAGTTCTTC.